This section outlines one T cell receptor (beta chain) sequence together with its context. Its antigen is not identified. This sample was included in a study of T cell responses to AZD1222 COVID-19 vaccine. TCRdb keeps only in-frame clones here, not all; method: immunoSEQ multiplex PCR. The sample lists more than 60,000 clones; about 85% were seen once. This CDR3 comprises 15 residues. Germline CDR1 is SNHLY and CDR2 is FYNNEI. The V end lost 6 bases, the J end lost 6 bases, and 20 bases lay between the germline ends. Study conclusions and caveats: Donors skewed white British and female; clonal diversity was possibly underestimated. CD4 TCRs linked to vaccination spanned spike, dominating at 160-218 and 743-854. No day 14 peak samples; only post-peak repertoires were characterized. Spike-specific TCR breadth and depth both grew after two AZD1222 doses.

The specimen was peripheral blood, collected on day 0 of AZD1222 vaccination. This rearrangement joins TRBV2 to TRBJ2-5; D is unclear. This sequence originates from an adult in good health. The CDR3 bases are TGTGCCAGCAGCCACCCCGGGTCCCGAGGAAAGACCCAGTACTTC. It codes for CASSHPGSRGKTQYF.